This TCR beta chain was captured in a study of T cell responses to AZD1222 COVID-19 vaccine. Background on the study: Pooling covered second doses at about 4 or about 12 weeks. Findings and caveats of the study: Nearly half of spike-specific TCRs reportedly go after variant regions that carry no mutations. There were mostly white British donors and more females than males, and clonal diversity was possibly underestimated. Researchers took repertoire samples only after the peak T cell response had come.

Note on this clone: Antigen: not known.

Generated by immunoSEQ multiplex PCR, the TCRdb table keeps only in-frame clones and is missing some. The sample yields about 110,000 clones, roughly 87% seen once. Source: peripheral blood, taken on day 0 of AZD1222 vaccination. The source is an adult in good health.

The CDR3 region is CASSESGILDTEAFF. DNA for the CDR3: TGCGCCAGCAGTGAGTCGGGGATCTTGGACACTGAAGCTTTCTTT. The chain carries TRBV10-2 and TRBJ1-1; D ambiguous. Germline CDR1 reads WSHSY; CDR2 reads SAAADI. This CDR3 is 15 amino acids long. V lost 0 bases, J lost 3 bases, and 11 bases lay in between.